The 26 T cell receptor beta chains below were found in one sample sequenced in a study of neurological immune-mediated disorders. TCRdb processed the 5' RACE reads anew with MiXCR; each CDR3 protein has one entry. This sample yields 57,000 or so distinct CDR3 sequences, of which roughly 9.8% are seen a single time; roughly an eighth belongs to the top ten. The time point is: longitudinal time-point 2. The source material was PBMCs. Source of these receptors: a man aged 25 to 40 in good health.

About this clonotype: A read error may be the cause here, since a much bigger clone is one base away. The V call is TRBV12-3 or TRBV12-4, the J call TRBJ2-7, with D hard to call. This CDR3 has 13 residues. CDR3 sequence reads: CSSSSAEVSEQYF. CDR3 DNA: TGTTCCAGCAGTTCTGCTGAGGTCAGCGAGCAGTACTTC.

This clonotype has a count of ten or more. The chain carries TRBV15 and TRBJ2-6; D is ambiguous. The CDR3 runs 14 residues. Germline V CDR1 and CDR2: LNHNV, YYDKDF (reference sequence). The V gene lost 1 base and the J gene lost 9 bases, with 10 bases spanning the gap. In nucleotides, the CDR3 is TGTGCCACCAGCAGAGTGGGTCGGAACAACGTCCTGACTTTC. It specifies CATSRVGRNNVLTF.

This clonotype was seen at least ten times. This chain joins TRBV5-1 and TRBJ2-7, with D uncertain. Germline V gene sequence: CDR1 SGHRS, CDR2 YFSETQ. The CDR3 is 16 amino acids. V was trimmed by 2 bases and J by 3 bases, leaving 18 bases between them. In DNA form, the CDR3 reads TGCGCCAGCAGCTTAGGCTCGGTGGACCTCCACTACGAGCAGTACTTC. Its translation: CASSLGSVDLHYEQYF.

This clonotype was detected many times. The chain couples TRBV10-3 to TRBJ1-5; D call uncertain. The CDR3 totals 12 residues. Germline values: CDR1 ENHRY, CDR2 SYGVKD. V lost 4 bases, J lost 5 bases, and 6 bases lay in between. The CDR3 here is CAISGPDQPQHF. The CDR3, as DNA: TGTGCCATCAGTGGCCCCGATCAGCCCCAGCATTTT.

This clonotype was picked up many times. The J gene is TRBJ2-7, the V gene TRBV20-1; D might be TRBD2 (6 bases). This CDR3 comprises 13 residues. V lost 3 bases, J lost 3 bases, and 12 bases lay in between. Germline CDR1 DFQATT, CDR2 SNEGSKA (reference sequence). The CDR3 DNA is TGCAGTGCTAGGGCCGGGACTTACTACGAGCAGTACTTC. This gives the protein CSARAGTYYEQYF.

This clonotype was counted many times. The V gene is TRBV6-2 or TRBV6-3, the J gene TRBJ1-1, with no clear D. The V gene lost 8 bases and the J gene lost 8 bases, with 9 bases spanning the gap. Germline V gene sequence: CDR1 MNHEY, CDR2 SVGEGT. This CDR3 is 10 amino acids long. The CDR3 here is CASARTEAFF. In DNA form, the CDR3 reads TGTGCCAGCGCTAGGACCGAAGCTTTCTTT.

This clonotype was counted ten times or more. V is TRBV11-2 and J is TRBJ2-3; D might be TRBD2 (6 bases). The germline gives CDR1 SGHAT, CDR2 FQNNGV. The CDR3 runs 18 residues. Between the trimmed V and J ends, which lost 0 bases and 3 bases, there was a span of 19 bases. In DNA form, the CDR3 reads TGTGCCAGCAGCTTAGACTACCGGAGTGGCGGGACGACAGATACGCAGTATTTT. Translated, it gives CASSLDYRSGGTTDTQYF.

This clonotype was counted between two and nine times. The rearrangement links TRBV5-8 to TRBJ2-5, with D tentatively TRBD2 (6 bases). The CDR3 is 16 amino acids. In germline, CDR1 is SGHTS, CDR2 YDEGEE. The V end lost 5 bases, the J end lost 5 bases, and 22 bases lay between the germline ends. CDR3 protein: CASRLGGGVAGETQYF. As DNA, the CDR3 is TGTGCCAGCAGACTGGGAGGAGGAGTAGCTGGGGAGACCCAGTACTTC. Drawing the rest from reference TRBV5-8 and TRBJ2-5, the complete variable domain is EAGVTQSPTHLIKTRGQQATLRCSPISGHTSVYWYQQALGLGLQFLLWYDEGEERNRGNFPPRFSGRQFPNYSSELNVNALELEDSALYLCASRLGGGVAGETQYFGPGTRLLVL.

The gene calls are TRBV6-6 and TRBJ2-5, with 7 bases matching TRBD1. CDR3 length: 14 residues. Germline V gene lookup returns CDR1 MNHNY and CDR2 SVGAGI (reference sequence). V trimming: 1 base; J trimming: 7 bases; junction bases outside the gene matches: 6. CDR3 DNA: TGTGCCAGCAGTTACTGGGACAGTATGGGGACCCAGTACTTC. This codes for CASSYWDSMGTQYF.

A note on this clonotype: With a much larger clone just one base away, this may be a read error. CDR3 residues: CASRGVSSYNSPIHF. CDR3 nucleotide sequence: TGTGCCAGCAGAGGCGTGAGCTCCTATAATTCACCCATCCACTTT. The gene calls are TRBV12-3 or TRBV12-4 and TRBJ1-6, with unresolved D. The CDR3 contains 15 residues.

Ten or more counts support this clonotype. The rearrangement uses TRBV24-1 and TRBJ2-1; maybe TRBD2 (6 bases). CDR3 size: 14 residues. V was shortened by 0 bases and J by 12 bases, with 14 bases between the two germline ends. Germline V gives CDR1 KGHDR, CDR2 SFDVKD. CDR3 sequence reads: CATSDLRFIGGQFF. CDR3 nucleotide sequence: TGTGCCACCAGTGATTTGCGGTTTATCGGGGGGCAGTTCTTC.

This clonotype came up many times. This chain connects TRBV5-1 to TRBJ2-5; D perhaps matches TRBD2 (6 bases). Trimming took 4 bases from V and 2 from J, leaving 12 bases between them. Germline V gene data show CDR1 as SGHRS and CDR2 as YFSETQ. The CDR3 has 14 residues. The CDR3 loop is CASSPGGLQETQYF. The CDR3 DNA sequence: TGCGCCAGCAGCCCCGGGGGACTTCAAGAGACCCAGTACTTC.

This clonotype was detected ten times or more. This chain uses TRBV24-1 with TRBJ2-2, with 12 bases matching TRBD2. The CDR3 is 18 amino acids. The germline V gene has CDR1 KGHDR and CDR2 SFDVKD. After removal of 4 bases from V and 3 bases from J, the junction contained 8 bases not matched to a gene. The CDR3 region has the DNA TGTGCCACCAGTGACCCCCCACTAGCGGGAGGATACACCGGGGAGCTGTTTTTT. Encoded protein: CATSDPPLAGGYTGELFF.

This clonotype was found many times. The chain employs TRBV28 and TRBJ2-1; a possible D gene is TRBD1 (6 bases). CDR1 and CDR2 (germline): MDHEN, SYDVKM. The CDR3 has 20 amino acids. The V gene lost 5 bases and the J gene lost 0 bases, with 26 bases spanning the gap. The DNA of the CDR3 is TGTGCCAGCAGTCCGATAATCTTACAGGGTTGGGTTTACTCCTACAATGAGCAGTTCTTC. Translating it yields CASSPIILQGWVYSYNEQFF.

This clonotype was found many times. V usage is TRBV29-1 and J usage is TRBJ2-1; TRBD2 might be the D (6 bases). CDR3 size: 14 residues. V dropped 4 bases and J dropped 6 bases, with 16 bases sitting between them. Germline V gives CDR1 SQVTM, CDR2 ANQGSEA. DNA for the CDR3: TGCAGCGTTGGGGGGGTACAGCAAGGCAATGAGCAGTTCTTC. Encoded protein: CSVGGVQQGNEQFF.

Ten or more counts support this clonotype. V usage is TRBV20-1 and J usage is TRBJ1-5, with a weak D call TRBD1 (5 bases). CDR1 DFQATT and CDR2 SNEGSKA come from the germline V gene (reference sequence). V lost 1 base, J lost 0 bases, and 7 bases lay in between. The CDR3 loop spans 14 amino acids. CDR3 nucleotide sequence: TGCAGTGCTAGAGTGGGGGATAGCAATCAGCCCCAGCATTTT. It is translated as CSARVGDSNQPQHF.

This clonotype was seen repeatedly, ten times or more. This chain connects TRBV12-3 or TRBV12-4 to TRBJ2-1, with D perhaps TRBD2 (5 bases). V lost 6 bases and J lost 10, with 10 bases in between. The CDR3 is made up of 11 amino acids. The CDR3 nucleotides read TGTGCCAGCAGCCCACCGGGAGAGCAGTTCTTC. It encodes CASSPPGEQFF.

This clonotype was found many times. The chain has TRBV4-1 and TRBJ1-1, with a tentative D call TRBD1 (5 bases). Trimming took 1 base from V and 0 from J, leaving 9 bases between them. The CDR3 runs 15 residues. CDR1 and CDR2 from the germline V gene are MGHRA and YSYEKL. The DNA of the CDR3 is TGCGCCAGCAGCCAAGTCCAGGGCATGAACACTGAAGCTTTCTTT. This encodes CASSQVQGMNTEAFF.

This clonotype was found many times. The chain links TRBV28 to TRBJ1-1; D is unclear. The length of the CDR3 is 14 residues. Trimming shortened V by 2 bases and J by 0 bases, and 7 bases separated the two germline ends. Looked up from germline, CDR1 is MDHEN and CDR2 is SYDVKM. CDR3 DNA sequence: TGTGCCAGCAGTTTAGCACGAATGAACACTGAAGCTTTCTTT. This gives the protein CASSLARMNTEAFF.

There are many counts of this clonotype. The CDR3 spells CAKAIRESTDTQYF. DNA of the CDR3: TGTGCTAAAGCAATACGGGAGAGCACAGATACGCAGTATTTT. The chain has TRBV2 and TRBJ2-3; D may be TRBD2 (6 bases). The CDR3 sequence is 14 residues long. CDR1 is SNHLY and CDR2 is FYNNEI in the germline V gene.

The chain joins TRBV19 to TRBJ1-2, with TRBD1 identical over 10 bases. J was trimmed by 7 bases and V by 4 bases; bases with no gene match: 9. This CDR3 spans 15 amino acids. Germline CDR1 LNHDA, CDR2 SQIVND (reference sequence). The DNA of the CDR3 is TGTGCCAGTAGTACCTCCGGGACAGGGGCCCTTGGCTACACCTTC. It is translated as CASSTSGTGALGYTF.

This clonotype has a handful of counts. The chain is built from TRBV3-1 and TRBJ2-4; 7 bases agree with TRBD2. Germline CDR1 LGHDT, CDR2 YNNKEL (reference sequence). Trimming at V came to 0 bases and at J to 3 bases, leaving 5 bases not matched to a gene. The CDR3 loop spans 16 amino acids. CDR3 in amino acids: CASSQELASGKNIQYF. The CDR3 nucleotides read TGTGCCAGCAGCCAAGAGTTAGCTAGCGGCAAAAACATTCAGTACTTC.

Only a few counts were recorded for this clonotype. V usage is TRBV9 and J usage is TRBJ1-4; possibly TRBD1 for D (5 bases). V was cut by 2 bases and J by 5 bases, with 22 bases left in between. Germline V gene sequence: CDR1 SGDLS, CDR2 YYNGEE. The length of the CDR3 is 18 residues. In DNA, the CDR3 is TGTGCCAGCAGCGTTGCGAGGACATCTCCCGGGGAAAATGAAAAACTGTTTTTT. Its translation: CASSVARTSPGENEKLFF.

This clonotype was seen many times. This chain's CDR3 is CATSLGLAGAYEQYF. The CDR3 DNA sequence: TGTGCCACCAGTCTGGGACTAGCGGGAGCCTACGAGCAGTACTTC. The chain combines TRBV15 with TRBJ2-7; 14 bases line up with TRBD2. V lost 6 bases, J lost 2 bases, and 3 bases stayed unmatched. The CDR3 is made up of 15 amino acids. The germline gives CDR1 LNHNV, CDR2 YYDKDF (reference sequence).

This clonotype has a handful of counts. The CDR3 nucleotides read TGTGCCAGCAGTGATATCAGGGATAGCAATCAGCCCCAGCATTTT. Translated: CASSDIRDSNQPQHF. The rearrangement uses TRBV25-1 and TRBJ1-5, with a possible D match to TRBD1 (5 bases). The ends were cut back, 3 bases at V and 0 bases at J, with 9 bases in the middle. CDR3 size: 15 residues. Germline values: CDR1 MGHDK, CDR2 SYGVNS.

The V gene is TRBV7-3, the J gene TRBJ2-1, with 8 bases lining up with TRBD2. This CDR3 contains 15 residues. Germline CDR1 is SGHTA and CDR2 is FQGTGA. V lost 5 bases, J lost 2 bases, and 5 bases stayed unmatched. The CDR3 sequence: CASSPAGEAYNEQFF. Written as DNA, the CDR3 is TGTGCCAGCAGCCCAGCGGGAGAGGCCTACAATGAGCAGTTCTTC.